These T cell receptor beta chains were read from a single sample in a study of blood T cells in healthy people across ages. TCRdb recomputed calls from the 5' RACE reads with MiXCR, one row per CDR3 protein. The sample lists more than 800,000 distinct CDR3 sequences, 29% seen once, with roughly a sixth in the top ten. The material sequenced was blood. These receptors all stem from a woman older than 75 in good health. Both conserved end residues are part of each CDR3. The order of the fields is clone size, J gene, CDR3 length, V gene, D gene, CDR3 protein, CDR3 DNA. D genes are given only for firm matches. Clone size appears in some rows only: once, few, many, or a class for an expanded clone.

.	TRBJ1-4	16	TRBV6-5	.	CASSYRSGGGGEKLFF	TGTGCCAGCAGTTACCGGTCGGGAGGAGGCGGGGAAAAACTGTTTTTT
few	TRBJ1-1	11	TRBV29-1	.	CSVDDKTEAFF	TGCAGCGTTGATGACAAAACTGAAGCTTTCTTT
.	TRBJ1-2	15	TRBV12-3/TRBV12-4	.	CATTRTDIVWYGYTF	TGTGCCACCACCCGGACAGACATAGTTTGGTATGGCTACACCTTC
many	TRBJ2-7	13	TRBV21-1	.	CASTPQLTYEQYF	TGTGCCAGCACCCCGCAGCTGACCTACGAGCAGTACTTC
many	TRBJ2-5	12	TRBV7-2	.	CASSSYTGTQYF	TGTGCCAGCAGCTCGTATACAGGGACCCAGTACTTC
few	TRBJ2-2	15	TRBV5-1	.	CASSLEAGNTGELFF	TGCGCCAGCAGCTTGGAGGCCGGGAACACCGGGGAGCTGTTTTTT
many	TRBJ2-5	15	TRBV27	TRBD2	CASTKAGLAEETQYF	TGTGCCAGCACCAAAGCAGGACTAGCCGAAGAGACCCAGTACTTC
few	TRBJ2-2	14	TRBV6-2/TRBV6-3	.	CASSYRWDTGELFF	TGTGCCAGCAGTTACCGGTGGGACACCGGGGAGCTGTTTTTT
few	TRBJ1-4	14	TRBV27	TRBD1	CASSPDRDNEKLFF	TGTGCCAGCAGTCCCGACAGGGATAATGAAAAACTGTTTTTT
.	TRBJ2-6	13	TRBV29-1	.	CSVDSPGANVLTF	TGCAGCGTTGACTCGCCTGGGGCCAACGTCCTGACTTTC
few	TRBJ2-3	16	TRBV5-4	TRBD2	CASSSYLAGGGDTQYF	TGTGCCAGCAGCTCTTATCTAGCGGGGGGTGGAGATACGCAGTATTTT
.	TRBJ1-4	15	TRBV5-1	.	CASSKSGARSEKLFF	TGCGCCAGCAGCAAATCGGGGGCGCGAAGTGAAAAACTGTTTTTT
.	TRBJ2-7	15	TRBV21-1	.	CASSKDPLRAYEQYF	TGTGCCAGCAGCAAAGATCCCCTCCGAGCCTACGAGCAGTACTTC
many	TRBJ2-1	17	TRBV5-5	TRBD2	CASSLAGASGGAYEQFF	TGTGCCAGCAGCTTGGCCGGCGCTAGCGGGGGGGCCTATGAGCAGTTCTTC
.	TRBJ1-1	13	TRBV11-2	.	CASSLVTEAEAFF	TGTGCCAGCAGCTTGGTCACGGAAGCTGAAGCTTTCTTT
many	TRBJ1-2	15	TRBV12-3/TRBV12-4	TRBD1	CASSPEGAGGYGYTF	TGTGCCAGCAGCCCGGAGGGGGCTGGCGGCTATGGCTACACCTTC
many	TRBJ2-1	12	TRBV7-2	.	CASSSTLGEQFF	TGTGCCAGCAGCTCTACCTTGGGTGAGCAGTTCTTC
.	TRBJ2-2	16	TRBV9	.	CASSVATSGNAGELFF	TGTGCCAGCAGCGTAGCTACTTCGGGGAACGCCGGGGAGCTGTTTTTT
many	TRBJ1-2	14	TRBV15	TRBD1	CATSRQDRGYGYTF	TGTGCCACCAGCAGACAGGACAGGGGGTATGGCTACACCTTC
many	TRBJ1-4	16	TRBV7-9	TRBD1	CASSLGGTASNEKLFF	TGTGCCAGCAGCTTAGGGGGGACAGCCTCTAATGAAAAACTGTTTTTT
many	TRBJ2-1	15	TRBV7-8	.	CASSLTLGPYNEQFF	TGTGCCAGCAGCTTAACGTTAGGACCCTACAATGAGCAGTTCTTC
few	TRBJ2-7	15	TRBV21-1	.	CASSNPGTGPYEQYF	TGTGCCAGCAGCAACCCCGGGACAGGGCCGTACGAGCAGTACTTC
few	TRBJ2-5	14	TRBV18	.	CASSPYGDQETQYF	TGTGCCAGCTCACCATACGGGGATCAAGAGACCCAGTACTTC
many	TRBJ2-7	13	TRBV7-2	.	CASSLAPDYEQYF	TGCGCCAGCAGCTTGGCTCCAGACTACGAGCAGTACTTC
many	TRBJ1-6	15	TRBV12-3/TRBV12-4	.	CASRPAGVDNSPLHF	TGTGCCAGCAGGCCCGCAGGGGTGGATAATTCACCCCTCCACTTT
many	TRBJ2-7	14	TRBV7-2	.	CASSLAATTYEQYF	TGTGCCAGCAGCTTAGCGGCCACCACCTACGAGCAGTACTTC
many	TRBJ1-2	14	TRBV5-1	.	CASSLGGSNYGYTF	TGTGCCAGCAGCTTGGGGGGTTCTAACTATGGCTACACCTTC
.	TRBJ2-7	18	TRBV7-2	.	CASSSSRAGDTSSYEQYF	TGTGCCAGCAGCTCATCGCGAGCAGGGGACACGAGCTCCTACGAGCAGTACTTC
many	TRBJ2-1	13	TRBV25-1	.	CASSIQGNNEQFF	TGTGCCAGCAGTATACAGGGTAACAATGAGCAGTTCTTC
few	TRBJ2-2	15	TRBV12-3/TRBV12-4	TRBD2	CASIPGLAGGRELFF	TGTGCCAGCATTCCGGGACTAGCGGGGGGCAGGGAGCTGTTTTTT
many	TRBJ2-1	13	TRBV29-1	.	CSVQGRGTQEQFF	TGCAGCGTACAGGGGCGTGGGACTCAAGAGCAGTTCTTC
.	TRBJ1-4	15	TRBV18	.	CASSQSSGAREKLFF	TGTGCCAGCTCACAGTCATCGGGGGCGCGGGAAAAACTGTTTTTT
few	TRBJ2-5	14	TRBV5-8	.	CASRRGTALKTQYF	TGTGCCAGCAGGCGCGGGACAGCCCTGAAGACCCAGTACTTC
.	TRBJ1-1	15	TRBV6-5	TRBD1	CACRNAGTGNTEAFF	TGTGCCTGCAGAAACGCCGGGACAGGGAACACTGAAGCTTTCTTT
many	TRBJ2-1	16	TRBV7-2	TRBD2	CASSPGWGTKGNEQFF	TGTGCCAGCAGCCCCGGGTGGGGGACTAAGGGGAATGAGCAGTTCTTC
.	TRBJ1-6	12	TRBV7-2	.	CASRGLNSPPHF	TGTGCCAGCAGGGGGCTTAATTCGCCCCCCCACTTT
.	TRBJ1-4	14	TRBV19	.	CASNPTATNEKLFF	TGTGCCAGTAATCCTACAGCAACTAATGAAAAACTGTTTTTT
.	TRBJ1-1	13	TRBV27	.	CATKGPLNTEAFF	TGTGCCACTAAGGGCCCTCTGAACACTGAAGCTTTCTTT
many	TRBJ2-5	15	TRBV20-1	.	CSARDPLQGGETQYF	TGCAGTGCTAGAGACCCTCTCCAGGGGGGAGAGACCCAGTACTTC
many	TRBJ2-1	16	TRBV6-4	TRBD2	CASSDLAGGPGNEQFF	TGTGCCAGCAGTGACTTAGCGGGGGGGCCAGGGAATGAGCAGTTCTTC
.	TRBJ2-4	15	TRBV19	.	CASSSGGVAKNIQYF	TGTGCCAGTAGTTCAGGCGGGGTAGCCAAAAACATTCAGTACTTC
few	TRBJ1-5	15	TRBV20-1	.	CSARDMTKSNQPQHF	TGCAGTGCTAGAGATATGACCAAAAGCAATCAGCCCCAGCATTTT
many	TRBJ1-1	13	TRBV20-1	.	CSARTGGNTEAFF	TGCAGTGCTAGAACCGGGGGTAACACTGAAGCTTTCTTT
many	TRBJ2-1	16	TRBV10-3	.	CAISESRSNLYNEQFF	TGTGCCATCAGTGAGTCGAGGTCAAACCTATACAATGAGCAGTTCTTC